This T cell receptor (beta chain) comes out of a study of identical twins. This clonotype has just a few counts. TCRdb used MiXCR to reprocess the 5' RACE reads, holding one entry per CDR3 protein. The table lists about 210,000 distinct CDR3 sequences, roughly a tenth of them singletons. CDR3 length: 14 amino acids. V shed 2 bases and J shed 7 bases, with 14 bases lying between them. CDR1 LGHDT and CDR2 YNNKEL come from the germline V gene (reference sequence). The source material was memory (CD45RO+) T cells sorted from blood. This clonotype was obtained from a woman younger than 35 in good health. The genes are TRBV3-1 and TRBJ1-2; D possibly corresponds to TRBD1 (6 bases). The CDR3 spells CASSQLGGLSGYTF. Here the CDR3 DNA reads TGTGCCAGCAGCCAACTAGGGGGATTAAGTGGCTACACCTTC.